Listed below are T cell receptor beta chains from one sample, sequenced in a study of T cells in Graves' hyperthyroidism and ophthalmopathy. TCRdb independently ran MiXCR on the multiplex PCR reads; one entry per CDR3 protein. The sample lists a few hundred thousand distinct CDR3 sequences, 11% to 15% occurring once. The specimen was blood. These receptors originate from a woman between 25 and 40 years old with Graves' hyperthyroidism that later progressed to Graves' ophthalmopathy. Each CDR3 is given with its conserved first and last residue. Fields, in order: CDR3 protein, CDR3 DNA, V gene, J gene, clone size, D gene. A D gene is named only where the DNA matches it firmly. Clone sizes are given selectively: once, few, many, or a class where the clone is expanded.

CDR3 protein: CSAQIPSYEQYF
CDR3 DNA: TGCAGTGCCCAGATCCCTTCCTACGAGCAGTACTTC
V gene: TRBV20-1
J gene: TRBJ2-7
clone size: many
D gene: -

CDR3 protein: CASSQGSLISYNEQFF
CDR3 DNA: TGTGCCAGCAGTCAAGGGTCCCTAATCTCCTACAATGAGCAGTTCTTC
V gene: TRBV11-2
J gene: TRBJ2-1
clone size: many
D gene: -

CDR3 protein: CASAGQGFYEQYF
CDR3 DNA: TGTGCCAGCGCGGGACAGGGGTTCTACGAGCAGTACTTC
V gene: TRBV19
J gene: TRBJ2-7
clone size: -
D gene: TRBD1

CDR3 protein: CASRYSTGGSLFTDTQYF
CDR3 DNA: TGTGCCAGCAGGTATTCGACAGGGGGTAGCCTCTTCACAGATACGCAGTATTTT
V gene: TRBV28
J gene: TRBJ2-3
clone size: -
D gene: TRBD1

CDR3 protein: CAISGSRYEQYF
CDR3 DNA: TGTGCCATCAGTGGGAGTCGGTACGAGCAGTACTTC
V gene: TRBV10-3
J gene: TRBJ2-7
clone size: many
D gene: -

CDR3 protein: CASSLYDSRYGYTF
CDR3 DNA: TGTGCCAGCAGTTTATATGACAGTCGGTATGGCTACACCTTC
V gene: TRBV12-3/TRBV12-4
J gene: TRBJ1-2
clone size: many
D gene: -

CDR3 protein: CAISSGQASEAFF
CDR3 DNA: TGTGCCATCAGTTCCGGACAGGCCAGTGAAGCTTTCTTT
V gene: TRBV10-3
J gene: TRBJ1-1
clone size: many
D gene: TRBD1

CDR3 protein: CAATQPYEQYF
CDR3 DNA: TGTGCCGCCACCCAACCCTACGAGCAGTACTTC
V gene: TRBV6-1
J gene: TRBJ2-7
clone size: few
D gene: -

CDR3 protein: CASSQRTSGSYEQYF
CDR3 DNA: TGTGCCAGCAGTCAGAGGACTAGCGGGAGCTACGAGCAGTACTTC
V gene: TRBV2
J gene: TRBJ2-7
clone size: many
D gene: TRBD2

CDR3 protein: CASSYGVKGSYNEQFF
CDR3 DNA: TGTGCCAGCAGTTACGGAGTCAAGGGCTCCTACAATGAGCAGTTCTTC
V gene: TRBV6-2/TRBV6-3
J gene: TRBJ2-1
clone size: -
D gene: -

CDR3 protein: CASSKLGSGEQFF
CDR3 DNA: TGTGCCAGCAGTAAACTAGGTTCTGGTGAGCAGTTCTTC
V gene: TRBV12-3/TRBV12-4
J gene: TRBJ2-1
clone size: many
D gene: -

CDR3 protein: CASSANRGTGYGYTF
CDR3 DNA: TGTGCCAGCAGTGCGAACAGGGGGACTGGCTATGGCTACACCTTC
V gene: TRBV27
J gene: TRBJ1-2
clone size: many
D gene: TRBD1

CDR3 protein: CASSSLAGGEETQYF
CDR3 DNA: TGTGCCAGCAGTTCCCTAGCGGGCGGTGAAGAGACCCAGTACTTC
V gene: TRBV28
J gene: TRBJ2-5
clone size: many
D gene: TRBD2

CDR3 protein: CASSQDRTGGMGGYTF
CDR3 DNA: TGCGCCAGCAGCCAAGATAGAACAGGGGGCATGGGTGGCTACACCTTC
V gene: TRBV4-3
J gene: TRBJ1-2
clone size: -
D gene: TRBD1

CDR3 protein: CASSSGTGVNTEAFF
CDR3 DNA: TGTGCCAGCAGCTCGGGGACAGGCGTGAACACTGAAGCTTTCTTT
V gene: TRBV7-9
J gene: TRBJ1-1
clone size: few
D gene: TRBD1

CDR3 protein: CSARGTSDYGYTF
CDR3 DNA: TGCAGTGCTAGAGGGACGAGCGACTATGGCTACACCTTC
V gene: TRBV20-1
J gene: TRBJ1-2
clone size: few
D gene: -

CDR3 protein: CASSLRQIRETQYF
CDR3 DNA: TGCGCCAGCAGCTTGAGACAAATTCGAGAGACCCAGTACTTC
V gene: TRBV5-1
J gene: TRBJ2-5
clone size: once
D gene: -

CDR3 protein: CATSWEGASEFF
CDR3 DNA: TGTGCCACCTCCTGGGAGGGGGCGTCGGAGTTCTTC
V gene: TRBV15
J gene: TRBJ2-1
clone size: -
D gene: -

CDR3 protein: CASSSAGSTDTQYF
CDR3 DNA: TGTGCCAGCAGCTCAGCGGGTTCCACAGATACGCAGTATTTT
V gene: TRBV7-9
J gene: TRBJ2-3
clone size: many
D gene: -

CDR3 protein: CASSPVSGTNYGYTF
CDR3 DNA: TGTGCCAGCAGCCCAGTCAGCGGGACTAACTATGGCTACACCTTC
V gene: TRBV5-6
J gene: TRBJ1-2
clone size: -
D gene: -

CDR3 protein: CASSDFAGTAYEQYF
CDR3 DNA: TGTGCCAGCAGTGACTTTGCCGGGACAGCCTACGAGCAGTACTTC
V gene: TRBV6-1
J gene: TRBJ2-7
clone size: many
D gene: TRBD1

CDR3 protein: CASSVAGLQIPGNTIYF
CDR3 DNA: TGTGCCAGCAGCGTAGCGGGACTCCAGATTCCTGGAAACACCATATATTTT
V gene: TRBV9
J gene: TRBJ1-3
clone size: -
D gene: -

CDR3 protein: CASSYSYETGEKLFF
CDR3 DNA: TGTGCCAGCAGTTACTCCTACGAAACTGGTGAAAAACTGTTTTTT
V gene: TRBV6-5
J gene: TRBJ1-4
clone size: many
D gene: -